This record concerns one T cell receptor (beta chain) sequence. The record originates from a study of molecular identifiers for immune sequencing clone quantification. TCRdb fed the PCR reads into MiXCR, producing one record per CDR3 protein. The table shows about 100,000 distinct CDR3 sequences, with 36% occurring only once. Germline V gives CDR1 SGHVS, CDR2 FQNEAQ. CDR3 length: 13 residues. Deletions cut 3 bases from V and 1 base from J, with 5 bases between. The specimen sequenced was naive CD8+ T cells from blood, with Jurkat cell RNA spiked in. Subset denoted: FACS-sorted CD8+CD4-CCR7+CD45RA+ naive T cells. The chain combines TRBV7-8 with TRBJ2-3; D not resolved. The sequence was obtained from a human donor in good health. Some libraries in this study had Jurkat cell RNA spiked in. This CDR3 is CASSFVGTDTQYF. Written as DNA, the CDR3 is TGTGCCAGCAGCTTCGTCGGCACAGATACGCAGTATTTT.